The 8 T cell receptor beta chains in this list originate from one sample, sequenced in a study of control samples from healthy donors and cancer patients. Here immunoSEQ multiplex PCR was the method, and the copy in TCRdb shows in-frame clones only, minus some. The sample lists about 68,000 clones, about 83% occurring once. Sequences were obtained from blood. These receptor sequences come from a man aged 60 to 75 in good health.

This chain connects TRBV6-2 or TRBV6-3 to TRBJ1-6; a possible D gene is TRBD1 (6 bases). Looked up from germline, CDR1 is MNHEY and CDR2 is SVGEGT. The V gene lost 0 bases and the J gene lost 9 bases, with 12 bases spanning the gap. This CDR3 spans 15 amino acids. The CDR3 nucleotides are TGTGCCAGCAGTTACTCGGGAACAGGGAGTTCACCCCTCCACTTT. This sequence encodes CASSYSGTGSSPLHF.

The CDR3 bases are TGTGCCAGCAGCAAAAGGACTAGCGGCGGTCTGGCGAACACCGGGGAGCTGTTTTTT. Residues: CASSKRTSGGLANTGELFF. The V gene is TRBV5-6, the J gene TRBJ2-2; 10 bases align to TRBD2. V shed 4 bases, J shed 0 bases, and the junction held 12 bases outside the gene matches. Germline V gives CDR1 SGHDT, CDR2 YYEEEE. The CDR3 consists of 19 residues.

The J gene is TRBJ2-5, the V gene TRBV6-2 or TRBV6-3, with D hard to call. The CDR3 consists of 12 residues. Germline V gives CDR1 MNHEY, CDR2 SVGEGT. Trimming left V 6 bases short and J 4 bases short, with 9 bases between. The CDR3 loop reads CASSDRPETQYF. The CDR3 DNA reads TGTGCCAGCAGCGACCGTCCAGAGACCCAGTACTTC.

A note on this clone: Mismatch with germline at one junction end may stem from a read error. The chain links TRBV23-1 to TRBJ1-5; D call uncertain. TRBV23-1 is an ORF; its function is uncertain. The CDR3 extends over 14 amino acids. The DNA of the CDR3 is TGCGCCGGCAGAGCAGATAATAGCAATCAGCCCCAGCATTTT. Its translation is CAGRADNSNQPQHF.

The chain joins TRBV7-2 to TRBJ1-5; no reliable D call. Trimming took 1 base from V and 2 from J, leaving 6 bases between them. The CDR3 spans 14 residues. The germline V gene has CDR1 SGHTA and CDR2 FQGNSA. Here the CDR3 DNA reads TGTGCCAGCAGCTTAGGTTCCCGCAATCAGCCCCAGCATTTT. It specifies CASSLGSRNQPQHF. Full variable domain (outside the CDR3, taken from reference TRBV7-2 and TRBJ1-5): GAGVSQSPSNKVTEKGKDVELRCDPISGHTALYWYRQSLGQGLEFLIYFQGNSAPDKSGLPSDRFSAERTGGSVSTLTIQRTQQEDSAVYLCASSLGSRNQPQHFGDGTRLSIL.

This chain links TRBV5-1 with TRBJ2-7; 7 bases match TRBD2. Per germline, CDR1 SGHRS and CDR2 YFSETQ. V trimming: 2 bases; J trimming: 6 bases; junction bases outside the gene matches: 8. CDR3 length equals 14 residues. CDR3 coding DNA: TGCGCCAGCAGCTTCGGGGCGGGAGTTCGCGAGCAGTACTTC. Its translation is CASSFGAGVREQYF.

This clone was detected only a few times. The chain couples TRBV19 to TRBJ2-7; maybe TRBD1 (6 bases). The CDR3 length is 13 residues. V was pared by 2 bases and J by 3 bases, with 8 bases between. The germline V gene encodes CDR1 LNHDA and CDR2 SQIVND (reference sequence). DNA for the CDR3: TGTGCCAGTAGTATACAACAGGGCTACGAGCAGTACTTC. Translating gives CASSIQQGYEQYF.

This chain connects TRBV5-1 to TRBJ2-1, with D hard to call. The CDR3 is 16 residues long. Germline CDR1 SGHRS, CDR2 YFSETQ. Deletions cut 4 bases from V and 0 bases from J, with 14 bases between. CDR3 sequence (DNA): TGCGCCAGCAGCCCCAATGGGCAGGCCTCCTACAATGAGCAGTTCTTC. Translation gives CASSPNGQASYNEQFF.